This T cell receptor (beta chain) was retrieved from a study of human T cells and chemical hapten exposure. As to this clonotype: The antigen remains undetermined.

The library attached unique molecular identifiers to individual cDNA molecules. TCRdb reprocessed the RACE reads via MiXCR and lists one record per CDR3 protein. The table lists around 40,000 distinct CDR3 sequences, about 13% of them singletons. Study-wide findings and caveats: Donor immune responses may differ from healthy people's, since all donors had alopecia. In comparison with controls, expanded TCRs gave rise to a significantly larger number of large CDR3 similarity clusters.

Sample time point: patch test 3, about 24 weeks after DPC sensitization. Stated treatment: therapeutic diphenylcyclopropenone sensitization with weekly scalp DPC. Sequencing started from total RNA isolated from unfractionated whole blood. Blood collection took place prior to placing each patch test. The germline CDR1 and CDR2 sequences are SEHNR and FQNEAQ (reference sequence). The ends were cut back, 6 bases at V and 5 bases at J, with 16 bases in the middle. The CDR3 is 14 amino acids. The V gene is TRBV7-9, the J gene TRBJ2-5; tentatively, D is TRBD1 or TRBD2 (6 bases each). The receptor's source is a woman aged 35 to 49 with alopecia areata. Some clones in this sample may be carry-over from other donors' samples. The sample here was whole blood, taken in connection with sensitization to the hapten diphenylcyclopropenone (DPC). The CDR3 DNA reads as TGTGCCAGCAGGGGCCCCGAGGGGGGCGAGACCCAGTACTTC. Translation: CASRGPEGGETQYF.